This T cell receptor beta chain was identified during a study of cytomegalovirus exposure and HLA in healthy donors. PCR employed 60 Vbeta and 13 Jbeta primers. The table came from immunoSEQ multiplex PCR; TCRdb's copy has only in-frame clones and leaves some out. Among 60,000 to 100,000 clones listed, about four fifths were seen once. Losses at the gene ends were 6 bases for V and 0 bases for J; bases not matched to a gene: 5. Per germline, CDR1 SEHNR and CDR2 FQNEAQ (reference sequence). CDR3 length: 15 amino acids. This clone was seen once. Sequencing used PBMCs. This TCR derives from a man aged 40-49 years in good health and CMV-seronegative. This chain links TRBV7-9 with TRBJ2-3; TRBD2 aligns across 8 bases. The CDR3 loop reads CASSLSGGSTDTQYF. In DNA form, the CDR3 reads TGTGCCAGCAGTTTAAGCGGGGGTAGCACAGATACGCAGTATTTT.